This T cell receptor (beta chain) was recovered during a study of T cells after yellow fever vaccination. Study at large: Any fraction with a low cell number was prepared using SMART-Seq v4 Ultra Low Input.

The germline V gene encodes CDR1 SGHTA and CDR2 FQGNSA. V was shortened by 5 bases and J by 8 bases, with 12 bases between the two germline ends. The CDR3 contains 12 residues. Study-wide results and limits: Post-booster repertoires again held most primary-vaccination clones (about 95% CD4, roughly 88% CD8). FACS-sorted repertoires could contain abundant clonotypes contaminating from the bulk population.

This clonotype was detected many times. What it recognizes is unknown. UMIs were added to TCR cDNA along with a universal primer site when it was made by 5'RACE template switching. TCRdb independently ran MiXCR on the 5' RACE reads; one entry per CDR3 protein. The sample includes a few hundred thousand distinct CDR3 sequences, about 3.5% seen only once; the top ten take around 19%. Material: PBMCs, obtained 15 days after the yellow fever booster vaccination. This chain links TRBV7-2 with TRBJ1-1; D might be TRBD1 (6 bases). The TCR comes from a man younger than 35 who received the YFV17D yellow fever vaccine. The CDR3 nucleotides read TGTGCCAGCAGCCAACACAGGGCAGAAGCTTTCTTT. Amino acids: CASSQHRAEAFF.